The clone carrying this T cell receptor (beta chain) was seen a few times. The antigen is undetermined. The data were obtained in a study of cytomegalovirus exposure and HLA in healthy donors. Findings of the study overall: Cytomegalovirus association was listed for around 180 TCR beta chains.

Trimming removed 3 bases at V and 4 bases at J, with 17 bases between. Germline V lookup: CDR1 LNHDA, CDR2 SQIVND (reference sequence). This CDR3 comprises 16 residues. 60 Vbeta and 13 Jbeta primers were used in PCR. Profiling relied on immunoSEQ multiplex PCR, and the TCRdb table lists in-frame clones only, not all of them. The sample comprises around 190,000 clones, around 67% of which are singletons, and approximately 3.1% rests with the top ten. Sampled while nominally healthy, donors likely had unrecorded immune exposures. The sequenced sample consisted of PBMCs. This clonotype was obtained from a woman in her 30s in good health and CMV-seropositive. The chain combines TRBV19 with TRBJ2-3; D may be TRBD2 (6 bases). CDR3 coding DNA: TGTGCCAGTAGTATGGAGGGACCACCTTGGGCAGATACGCAGTATTTT. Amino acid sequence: CASSMEGPPWADTQYF.